The 8 T cell receptor beta chains below come from one sample, sequenced in a study of T cells after somatic rescue of genetic block. Data came from immunoSEQ multiplex PCR; TCRdb stores just in-frame clones and leaves some out. The sample yields fewer than 150,000 clones, around nine tenths seen once. Source material: peripheral blood mononuclear cells (PBMCs). These receptors were taken from a woman in her late teens or twenties.

This sequence joins TRBV11-2 and TRBJ2-7; a possible D gene is TRBD2 (6 bases). This CDR3 contains 13 residues. V was pared by 1 base and J by 9 bases, with 13 bases between. Germline assignment: CDR1 SGHAT and CDR2 FQNNGV. CDR3 DNA: TGTGCCAGCAGCTTAGGTGGAGGCGGGACGCAGTACTTC. Translating it yields CASSLGGGGTQYF.

This clone was seen once. The chain is built from TRBV6-6 and TRBJ2-7; the match to TRBD1 covers 7 bases. The germline V gene encodes CDR1 MNHNY and CDR2 SVGAGI (reference sequence). The V gene end was trimmed by 10 bases and the J gene end by 3 bases; junction bases not matched to a gene: 6. This CDR3 comprises 12 residues. The CDR3 nucleotides are TGTGCCACCCGGGACAGACACTACGAGCAGTACTTC. It yields the protein CATRDRHYEQYF.

The V and J genes are TRBV4-2 and TRBJ2-7; D is perhaps TRBD2 (5 bases). In germline, CDR1 is LGHNA, CDR2 YNFKEQ. CDR3 length: 14 amino acids. V was trimmed by 0 bases and J by 5 bases, leaving 11 bases between them. The CDR3: CASSQDSERHEQYF. CDR3 bases: TGTGCCAGCAGCCAAGATAGCGAGCGACACGAGCAGTACTTC.

The chain joins TRBV9 to TRBJ1-1; D perhaps matches TRBD1 (5 bases). This CDR3 has 14 amino acids. V dropped 0 bases and J dropped 3 bases, with 9 bases sitting between them. CDR1 is SGDLS and CDR2 is YYNGEE in the germline V gene. In DNA, the CDR3 is TGTGCCAGCAGCGTAGGGGACGGACACACTGAAGCTTTCTTT. Amino acid sequence: CASSVGDGHTEAFF.

This sequence joins TRBV11-3 and TRBJ2-7; TRBD2 aligns across 9 bases. V lost 5 bases, J lost 3 bases, and 5 bases stayed unmatched. This CDR3 has 14 residues. Germline V gives CDR1 SGHNT, CDR2 YENEEA. The CDR3 is CASSPRRGGYEQYF. In DNA, the CDR3 is TGTGCCAGCAGCCCCCGGCGGGGGGGCTACGAGCAGTACTTC.

The V and J genes are TRBV5-1 and TRBJ2-3; 9 positions match TRBD1. The CDR3 runs 18 residues. V trimming: 4 bases; J trimming: 10 bases; junction bases outside the gene matches: 22. Germline values: CDR1 SGHRS, CDR2 YFSETQ. CDR3 amino acids: CASSLRDRAPGGSSAQYF. CDR3 DNA: TGCGCCAGCAGCCTACGGGACAGGGCCCCAGGGGGGTCAAGCGCGCAGTATTTT.

The chain has TRBV27 and TRBJ1-1, with TRBD1 matching 7 bases. V was pared by 1 base and J by 2 bases, with 10 bases of the junction left unmatched. Germline loops: CDR1 MNHEY, CDR2 SMNVEV (reference sequence). The CDR3 runs to 17 residues. The CDR3: CASSLFQTGPFNTEAFF. The CDR3 DNA sequence: TGTGCCAGCAGTTTATTCCAGACAGGGCCATTCAACACTGAAGCTTTCTTT.

The chain carries TRBV13 and TRBJ1-6, with a weak D call TRBD1 (6 bases). Germline V gives CDR1 PRHDT, CDR2 FYEKMQ (reference sequence). Trimming removed 4 bases at V and 2 bases at J, with 9 bases between. This CDR3 region has 15 residues. The DNA of the CDR3 is TGTGCCAGCAGCTCCCGGGACACCTATAATTCACCCCTCCACTTT. Its translation: CASSSRDTYNSPLHF.